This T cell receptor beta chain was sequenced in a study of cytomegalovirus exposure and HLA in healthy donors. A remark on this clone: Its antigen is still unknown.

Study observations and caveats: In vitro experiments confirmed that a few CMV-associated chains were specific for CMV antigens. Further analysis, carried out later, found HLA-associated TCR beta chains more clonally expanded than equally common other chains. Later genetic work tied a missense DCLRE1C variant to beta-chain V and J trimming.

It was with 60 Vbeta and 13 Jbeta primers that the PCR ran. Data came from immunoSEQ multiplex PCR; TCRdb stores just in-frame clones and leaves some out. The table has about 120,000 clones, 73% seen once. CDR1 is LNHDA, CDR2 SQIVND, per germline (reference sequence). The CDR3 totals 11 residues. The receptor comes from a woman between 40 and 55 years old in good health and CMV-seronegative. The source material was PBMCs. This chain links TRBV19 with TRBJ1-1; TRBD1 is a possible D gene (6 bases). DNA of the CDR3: TGTGATGGGGGGGCGCGTACTGAAGCTTTCTTT. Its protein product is CDGGARTEAFF.